This T cell receptor beta chain was identified in a study of control samples from healthy donors and cancer patients. Method: immunoSEQ multiplex PCR; TCRdb's copy keeps in-frame clones and lacks some. The table includes over 110,000 clones, roughly nine tenths detected once. Trimming stripped 6 bases from V and 6 bases from J, with 12 bases between. The CDR3 runs 12 residues. Sequenced material: blood. The V gene is TRBV12-3 or TRBV12-4, the J gene TRBJ2-7, with a possible D match to TRBD1 (6 bases). The sequence derives from a woman under 40 in good health. This chain's CDR3 is CASSLGQFEQYF. DNA of the CDR3: TGTGCCAGCAGCCTTGGACAGTTCGAGCAGTACTTC.